The following is a T cell receptor beta chain sequence with its context. Participants were aged roughly 18 to 89 years from some 24 US areas. Participant-reported clinical history was the basis for cohort assignment. The authors' processing: Reference gene primer amplification gave nucleated cell count estimates. Assay: immunoSEQ multiplex PCR; the TCRdb copy retains only in-frame clones and omits some. From that table come the V and J calls and clone size; the DNA was used to work out D and trimming. This sample has hundreds of thousands of clones, with about 87% found just once. The sample comes from a study of blood T cell repertoires in COVID-19. As for the study in general: T cells, B-cell-depleted T cells, or PBMCs supplied cDNA or gDNA.

V was clipped by 3 bases and J by 10 bases, with 9 bases between them. The CDR3 has 11 residues. This receptor was identified in a woman aged 40-49 years with acute COVID-19. Sample: PBMCs or T cells enriched from blood (not recorded which). This chain connects TRBV12-3 or TRBV12-4 to TRBJ1-1, with D unresolved. CDR3 region: CASSFISRAFF. CDR3 nucleotide sequence: TGTGCCAGCAGTTTTATAAGCCGAGCTTTCTTT.